Below, 30 T cell receptor beta chains from the same sample are listed, as sequenced in a study of spatial heterogeneity in lung cancer (dated by TCRdb to between 2017 and 2020). This specimen's time point label, interpreted: sample taken at primary tumor resection. Whole RNA extracted from tumor and nontumor lung tissue, or from cryopreserved PBMC samples, was used for TCR sequencing without cell sorting. The method behind the library was 5' RACE. Sequenced on a NextSeq 500. The public reads were run again by TCRdb, first through fastp at Q25 and then through MiXCR, and only productive beta chains were kept. For every CDR3 protein sequence, its rows merge into one entry that carries the most common genes and DNA. The sample table lists tens of thousands of distinct CDR3 sequences, around 5.5% of them with a count of one. Under 30% of the sample comes from the top ten. Sequencing used PBMCs, obtained at surgery. Receptors were obtained from a female donor with early-stage non-small cell lung cancer.

This clonotype has at least ten counts. The rearrangement uses TRBV20-1 and TRBJ2-7, with D perhaps TRBD2 (6 bases). Germline V CDR1 and CDR2: DFQATT, SNEGSKA (reference sequence). V gave up 3 bases and J gave up 2 bases, with 14 bases separating them. CDR3 length: 14 residues. The CDR3 nucleotides are TGCAGTGCTAGGAATGTTCGGGAGACCTACGAGCAGTACTTC. Its translation is CSARNVRETYEQYF.

This clonotype was seen at least ten times. This rearrangement joins TRBV7-9 to TRBJ1-1; TRBD1 agrees at 9 bases. CDR3 size: 16 residues. The trim removed 5 bases at V and 2 bases at J, leaving 9 bases unmatched. Germline values: CDR1 SEHNR, CDR2 FQNEAQ (reference sequence). Here the CDR3 reads CASSGRQGVLNTEAFF. The CDR3 nucleotides read TGTGCCAGCAGCGGGAGACAGGGGGTGCTCAACACTGAAGCTTTCTTT.

This clonotype came up many times. No DNA is shown, since the ends of the CDR3 on it are uncertain; the CDR3 is the one TCRdb lists. The CDR3 reads CASSFAVGIGADTQYF. The V call is TRBV12-1, the J call TRBJ2-3. TRBV12-1 is designated a pseudogene. From its first to its last residue, the CDR3 has 16 amino acids.

This chain uses TRBV7-2 with TRBJ2-7; 9 nucleotides line up with TRBD2. Germline CDR1 is SGHTA and CDR2 is FQGNSA. Trimming removed 5 bases from V and 6 bases from J; junction bases left unmatched: 8. The CDR3 is 14 amino acids. CDR3 amino acids: CASSPTSGYGEQYF. The CDR3, as DNA: TGTGCCAGCAGCCCCACTAGCGGGTACGGCGAGCAGTACTTC.

This clonotype was detected many times. The V call is TRBV18, the J call TRBJ1-1, with 11 bases that match TRBD1. CDR1 KGHSH and CDR2 LQKENI come from the germline V gene. The ends lost 6 bases at V and 1 base at J; junction bases unmatched: 7. The CDR3 is made up of 16 amino acids. The CDR3 loop is CASSGQGARTNTEAFF. The CDR3 DNA follows: TGTGCCAGCTCTGGACAGGGGGCGCGCACGAACACTGAAGCTTTCTTT.

This clonotype was detected many times. This CDR3 is CASSSGAEDEQFF. The CDR3 DNA reads TGTGCCAGCAGTTCGGGAGCGGAGGATGAGCAGTTCTTC. This chain uses TRBV28 with TRBJ2-1; TRBD2 is a possible D gene (6 bases). The CDR3 runs 13 residues. Trimming removed 4 bases at V and 8 bases at J, with 12 bases between. Germline V lookup: CDR1 MDHEN, CDR2 SYDVKM.

This clonotype was found many times. The chain combines TRBV20-1 with TRBJ1-3; 8 bases fit TRBD1. V lost 0 bases to trimming and J lost 3 bases; unmatched junction nucleotides: 1. The CDR3 sequence is 14 residues long. CDR1 is DFQATT and CDR2 is SNEGSKA in the germline V gene (reference sequence). The DNA of the CDR3 is TGCAGTGCTAGAGACGGGACAGGTGGAAACACCATATATTTT. Translation gives CSARDGTGGNTIYF.

Ten or more counts support this clonotype. The CDR3 bases are TGTGCCAGCAGCCGGCGCCTCTCCCCCTCCTACGAGCAGTACTTC. Protein product: CASSRRLSPSYEQYF. This chain connects TRBV7-2 to TRBJ2-7; D not resolved. The CDR3 has 15 residues. Germline V CDR1 and CDR2: SGHTA, FQGNSA. Between the trimmed V and J ends, which lost 5 bases and 0 bases, there was a span of 14 bases.

The genes are TRBV7-8 and TRBJ2-7, with a weak D call TRBD1 (5 bases). Trimming cost V 5 bases and J 3 bases, with 11 bases left between them. The CDR3 spans 13 residues. Germline loops: CDR1 SGHVS, CDR2 FQNEAQ. This chain's CDR3 is CASSPTTDYEQYF. DNA of the CDR3: TGTGCCAGCAGCCCAACGACAGACTACGAGCAGTACTTC. Combining the CDR3 with reference TRBV7-8 and TRBJ2-7 gives the whole variable domain GAGVSQSPRYKVAKRGQDVALRCDPISGHVSLFWYQQALGQGPEFLTYFQNEAQLDKSGLPSDRFFAERPEGSVSTLKIQRTQQEDSAVYLCASSPTTDYEQYFGPGTRLTVT.

V is TRBV11-2 and J is TRBJ1-6; D not certain. Germline assignment: CDR1 SGHAT and CDR2 FQNNGV. V was clipped by 2 bases and J by 0 bases, with 8 bases between them. The CDR3 is 16 amino acids. CDR3 sequence: CASSLRLSSYNSPLHF. The CDR3 bases are TGTGCCAGCAGCTTAAGGCTCAGCTCCTATAATTCACCCCTCCACTTT.

This clonotype was found many times. The chain joins TRBV20-1 to TRBJ1-2; D unclear. Germline CDR1 reads DFQATT; CDR2 reads SNEGSKA (reference sequence). The CDR3 totals 12 residues. CDR3 protein: CSLPTRVYGYTF. CDR3 coding DNA: TGCAGCCTACCGACAAGAGTCTATGGCTACACCTTC.

This clonotype occurred many times. The gene calls are TRBV4-3 and TRBJ2-5, with a weak D call TRBD2 (6 bases). V lost 0 bases and J lost 4, with 15 bases in between. The CDR3 consists of 16 residues. CDR1 and CDR2 from the germline V gene are LGHNA and YSLEER. CDR3 in DNA: TGCGCCAGCAGCCAAGATTACCGGGACTCGTTAGAGACCCAGTACTTC. This encodes CASSQDYRDSLETQYF.

This clonotype was detected many times. This chain uses TRBV27 with TRBJ2-3; a possible D gene is TRBD2 (5 bases). V dropped 5 bases and J dropped 2 bases, with 8 bases sitting between them. Germline CDR1 is MNHEY and CDR2 is SMNVEV (reference sequence). This CDR3 has 13 amino acids. The CDR3 is CASSPGITDTQYF. In nucleotides, the CDR3 is TGTGCCAGCAGTCCCGGGATCACAGATACGCAGTATTTT.

This clonotype came up many times. The chain links TRBV5-1 to TRBJ2-5; D is possibly TRBD1 (5 bases). CDR1 and CDR2 from the germline V gene are SGHRS and YFSETQ. This CDR3 region has 14 residues. Trimming removed 0 bases from V and 5 bases from J, with 11 bases in between. For the CDR3, the DNA is TGCGCCAGCAGCTTGGCAGGGTCGGGTGAGACCCAGTACTTC. It specifies CASSLAGSGETQYF.

The sample holds many counts of this clonotype. The chain carries TRBV20-1 and TRBJ1-5; 7 bases align to TRBD1. The CDR3 extends over 14 amino acids. Germline trimming cut 5 bases from V and 5 bases from J; bases unmatched to any gene: 9. Germline V gives CDR1 DFQATT, CDR2 SNEGSKA (reference sequence). CDR3: CSAHPGQVYQPQHF. In DNA form, the CDR3 reads TGCAGTGCTCACCCCGGACAGGTTTATCAGCCCCAGCATTTT.

This clonotype was detected a few times. This chain uses TRBV5-1 with TRBJ2-1; D is undetermined. The CDR3 contains 15 residues. Germline V gives CDR1 SGHRS, CDR2 YFSETQ. The V end lost 0 bases, the J end lost 0 bases, and 7 bases lay between the germline ends. CDR3 protein: CASSLGLNSYNEQFF. The CDR3 region has the DNA TGCGCCAGCAGCTTGGGGCTAAACTCCTACAATGAGCAGTTCTTC.

The chain employs TRBV27 and TRBJ2-7, with 8 positions matching TRBD1. The germline gives CDR1 MNHEY, CDR2 SMNVEV (reference sequence). The trim removed 5 bases at V and 0 bases at J, leaving 3 bases unmatched. This CDR3 has 14 residues. The CDR3 sequence: CASSGQGSSYEQYF. The CDR3 DNA is TGTGCCAGCAGTGGACAGGGCAGCTCCTACGAGCAGTACTTC.

This clonotype was picked up many times. The rearrangement joins TRBV6-5 to TRBJ2-7; 9 bases are a match to TRBD2. V was clipped by 6 bases and J by 0 bases; unmatched bases: 6. CDR1 and CDR2 (germline): MNHEY, SVGAGI. The CDR3 is made up of 15 amino acids. This CDR3 reads CASRYTSGSSYEQYF. As DNA, the CDR3 is TGTGCCAGCAGGTATACTAGCGGGTCCTCCTACGAGCAGTACTTC.

This chain uses TRBV12-3 or TRBV12-4 with TRBJ2-2; the match to TRBD2 covers 8 bases. V gave up 6 bases and J gave up 4 bases; unmatched junction bases: 10. The CDR3 contains 16 residues. CDR3 sequence reads: CASSPPGGDVTGELFF. In nucleotides, the CDR3 is TGTGCCAGCAGCCCTCCCGGGGGGGACGTCACCGGGGAGCTGTTTTTT.

This clonotype was seen repeatedly, ten times or more. The chain combines TRBV30 with TRBJ1-1; D gene unclear. Germline V CDR1 and CDR2: GTSNPN, SVGIG (reference sequence). This CDR3 contains 11 residues. V was shortened by 4 bases and J by 0 bases, with 3 bases between the two germline ends. CDR3 residues: CAWTVNTEAFF. CDR3 coding DNA: TGTGCCTGGACAGTGAACACTGAAGCTTTCTTT.

This clonotype was observed many times. The chain uses TRBV27 and TRBJ1-4; weak D call: TRBD1 (5 bases). Germline loops: CDR1 MNHEY, CDR2 SMNVEV (reference sequence). This CDR3 comprises 15 residues. Trimming took off 5 bases at V and 5 bases at J, with 15 bases between the two ends. CDR3 sequence (DNA): TGTGCCAGCAGTGGGAGACACCGGGGGAATGAAAAACTGTTTTTT. Translated, it gives CASSGRHRGNEKLFF.

This clonotype was detected ten times or more. V is TRBV28 and J is TRBJ2-1; D gene ambiguous. Trimming shortened V by 5 bases and J by 1 base, and 18 bases separated the two germline ends. Germline-derived CDR1 and CDR2 are MDHEN and SYDVKM. The CDR3 spans 17 residues. The CDR3, as DNA: TGTGCCAGCAGTCCACCGAATCCCCCTTCTTCCTACAATGAGCAGTTCTTC. It specifies CASSPPNPPSSYNEQFF.

V and J are TRBV5-1 and TRBJ2-7; 7 bases align to TRBD1. With V trimmed by 4 bases and J by 2 bases, 12 bases remained unmatched. Germline CDR1 reads SGHRS; CDR2 reads YFSETQ. There are 16 residues in the CDR3. This chain's CDR3 is CASSQTTGTVPYEQYF. The CDR3 DNA sequence: TGCGCCAGCAGCCAAACGACCGGGACAGTCCCCTACGAGCAGTACTTC.

This clonotype was observed many times. The V call is TRBV14, the J call TRBJ1-2; a possible D gene is TRBD1 (5 bases). The CDR3 runs to 17 residues. The V and J ends lost 3 bases and 8 bases respectively, with 25 bases between them. Germline V gene lookup returns CDR1 SGHDN and CDR2 FVKESK. For the CDR3, the DNA is TGTGCCAGCAGCCAGGACTCCGGGACGGGTTCTCTGAAGGGCTACACCTTC. Translation: CASSQDSGTGSLKGYTF.

This clonotype has ten or more counts. The V gene is TRBV4-3, the J gene TRBJ1-1; D is perhaps TRBD1 (5 bases). The CDR3 sequence is 13 residues long. The ends were cut back, 3 bases at V and 3 bases at J, with 8 bases in the middle. The V gene's germline CDR1 is LGHNA and CDR2 YSLEER. The CDR3 DNA follows: TGCGCCAGCAGCCAGGGGGAGGACACTGAAGCTTTCTTT. It yields the protein CASSQGEDTEAFF.

The chain couples TRBV5-1 to TRBJ2-1, with D uncertain. Per germline, CDR1 SGHRS and CDR2 YFSETQ. The germline V and J ends were trimmed by 0 bases and 7 bases, with 14 bases remaining between them. This CDR3 comprises 15 residues. The CDR3 coding sequence is TGCGCCAGCAGCTTGGTTGGCGTCCAGTGGAATGAGCAGTTCTTC. Translating gives CASSLVGVQWNEQFF. The whole variable domain, filled in from reference TRBV5-1 and TRBJ2-1, reads KAGVTQTPRYLIKTRGQQVTLSCSPISGHRSVSWYQQTPGQGLQFLFEYFSETQRNKGNFPGRFSGRQFSNSRSEMNVSTLELGDSALYLCASSLVGVQWNEQFFGPGTRLTVL.

This clonotype was seen a single time. This may stem from a read error, because a much larger clone lies one nucleotide away. This chain connects TRBV20-1 to TRBJ2-7, with unresolved D. CDR1 is DFQATT, CDR2 SNEGSKA, per germline (reference sequence). The CDR3 has 13 amino acids. Deletions cut 0 bases from V and 2 bases from J, with 8 bases between. CDR3 in amino acids: CSARDESAYEQYF. The CDR3 DNA sequence: TGCAGTGCTAGAGATGAGAGCGCCTACGAGCAGTACTTC.

This clonotype was detected ten times or more. This rearrangement joins TRBV19 to TRBJ2-1; 8 bases are a match to TRBD2. CDR1 LNHDA and CDR2 SQIVND come from the germline V gene (reference sequence). The ends lost 3 bases at V and 4 bases at J; junction bases unmatched: 5. The CDR3 extends over 15 amino acids. The CDR3 region is CASSIPAGGYNEQFF. The CDR3 DNA follows: TGTGCCAGTAGTATCCCTGCGGGGGGTTACAATGAGCAGTTCTTC.

This clonotype occurred many times. The chain carries TRBV27 and TRBJ2-5; TRBD1 matches at 8 bases. The CDR3 is 18 amino acids. V trimming: 5 bases; J trimming: 1 base; junction bases outside the gene matches: 15. Germline CDR1 reads MNHEY; CDR2 reads SMNVEV (reference sequence). DNA for the CDR3: TGTGCCAGCAGTCCCTATCGAGGACAGGGAATAGGCCAAGAGACCCAGTACTTC. The encoded protein is CASSPYRGQGIGQETQYF.

This clonotype has a count of ten or more. The chain joins TRBV30 to TRBJ1-5; D remains ambiguous. Germline CDR1 reads GTSNPN; CDR2 reads SVGIG (reference sequence). The CDR3 sequence is 13 residues long. V was clipped by 0 bases and J by 6 bases, with 9 bases between them. CDR3 coding DNA: TGTGCCTGGAGTGTACGGTGGGGTCAGCCCCAGCATTTT. It translates to CAWSVRWGQPQHF.